This paragraph reports one T cell receptor beta chain. What antigen it recognizes has not been identified. No much larger clonotype is one base removed from it; base qualities were not supplied. The data stem from a study of T cell responses to AZD1222 COVID-19 vaccine listed by TCRdb under 2021. A note on the overall study: Because spike-specific TCR depth and breadth did not differ between the two schedules, AZD1222 recipients who got a second dose at roughly 4 weeks were pooled with those who got a second dose at roughly 12 weeks. A total of approximately 230 trial participants underwent TCR sequencing, of whom around 200 received two doses of AZD1222 and 26 received two doses of the MenACWY control vaccine. Enrollment into the trials was organized by age into subgroups of 18-55, 56-69 and 70-plus years, and those subgroups contained about 150, 27 and 61 TCR-sequenced participants, respectively. The study at large found these results: Reportedly, almost half of the unique spike-specific TCRs recognized epitopes lying outside the regions that are mutated in the B.1.351 and B.1.1.7 variants. Conclusions about previously exposed vaccinees are limited, since just five or six AZD1222 recipients were seropositive for SARS-CoV-2 at baseline. Because no samples from the day 14 peak response were available, repertoires could be characterized only after the peak T cell response. The vaccine-associated CD4 TCRs covered the entire spike protein, and the dominant responses fell in regions 160-218 and 743-854. The 56-69-year group was small, and its depth increase did not reach significance, likely because of low power. Most participants were white British and females outnumbered males, and the authors suggested that clonal diversity may have been underestimated. After two AZD1222 doses, both the breadth and the depth of spike-specific TCRs were significantly higher than at day 0 and than in MenACWY recipients.

The meaning of the sample's time point label: baseline before first vaccination. Vaccinee samples were obtained from the UK trials COV001 and COV002, which included a single-blind randomized controlled phase 2/3 trial of AZD1222 (ChAdOx1 nCoV-19) in healthy adults. For TCRbeta chain sequencing, PBMC samples were collected from trial participants at day 0 and at day 28 after the second dose. The CDR3 regions of human TCRbeta chains were subjected to immunosequencing. In the source study's methods: TCRs in the repertoires were compared against a reference library of SARS-CoV-2-specific TCRs that had been generated with the MIRA antigen-specificity platform. Breadth meant the fraction of unique TCRs that were SARS-CoV-2-associated, whereas depth meant the fraction of total T cells that were SARS-CoV-2-associated. Each spike-specific TCR was assigned to its reactive spike region and to a CD4 or CD8 class using the MIRA data. Log10-transformed breadth and depth values were compared by one-way ANOVA with Sidak's multiple comparisons tests. Held by TCRdb, this immuneACCESS table contains in-frame sequences only and omits some clones. Under half of the omission traces to an unresolved V gene where checked; the cause of the rest is unknown. For V, J and clone size, that table is used; D and trimming come from the DNA. The sample includes 240,000 or so clones, with over 85% observed a single time. The ten biggest clones cover 0.55% of the sample.

The CDR3 numbers 15 residues from cysteine through phenylalanine. Solely the CDR3 DNA is kept, with 45 bases framed from the first base. The V end loses 0 bases and the J end loses 4 bases, and a stretch of 13 bases separates them. CDR1 and CDR2 were assigned from the germline V gene (reference sequence) as SGHNT and YYREEE. This sample comprised peripheral blood, obtained on day 0 of AZD1222 vaccination. The chain joins TRBV5-4 to TRBJ1-2, with a tentative D gene TRBD1 over 5 matching bases. The clonotype originates from an adult in good health. CDR3 region: CASSLAGRGGYGYTF. The DNA is as follows: TGTGCCAGCAGCTTGGCGGGAAGGGGTGGCTATGGCTACACCTTC.